This TCR beta chain emerged from a study of T cell responses to AZD1222 COVID-19 vaccine. Study observations and caveats: Females made up more of the donors, who were largely white British, and clonal diversity may have come out too low. Spike-specific TCR repertoires showed rising breadth and depth after two AZD1222 doses.

Generated by immunoSEQ multiplex PCR, the TCRdb table keeps only in-frame clones and is missing some. The table has about 190,000 clones, 87% seen once. A word on this clone: Its antigen remains unknown.

The sequence derives from an adult in good health. Sequencing was performed on peripheral blood, taken on day 0 of MenACWY control vaccination.

CDR3 in amino acids: CASRNGANVLTF. CDR3 DNA sequence: TGTGCCAGCAGAAATGGGGCCAACGTCCTGACTTTC. J is TRBJ2-6 and V is TRBV6-6, with D unresolved. Trimming took 6 bases from V and 3 from J, leaving 3 bases between them. CDR1 MNHNY and CDR2 SVGAGI come from the germline V gene (reference sequence). The CDR3 loop spans 12 amino acids.